This TCR beta chain was found in a study of beta chain features in type 1 diabetes. Study conclusions and caveats: Equally in patients and controls, shorter templates might have been favored by PCR.

Sequenced material consisted of expressed TCRB transcripts (all of the isolated RNA was reverse transcribed). Repertoires were generated with immunoSEQ multiplex PCR, while TCRdb's copy carries only in-frame clones and drops some. The data show about 150,000 clones, under 60% seen once. The V and J ends lost 5 bases and 6 bases, in that order; junction bases with no gene match: 4. The CDR3 covers 13 residues. Germline CDR1 is GTSNPN and CDR2 is SVGIG (reference sequence). Remarks on this clone: Antigen unknown.

Sequencing input: Tregs from blood. The V call is TRBV30, the J call TRBJ2-3; TRBD1 aligns across 11 bases. This sequence originates from a man aged 18 to 29 in good health. The CDR3 reads CAWRTGGADTQYF. The CDR3 DNA follows: TGTGCCTGGCGGACAGGGGGCGCGGATACGCAGTATTTT.